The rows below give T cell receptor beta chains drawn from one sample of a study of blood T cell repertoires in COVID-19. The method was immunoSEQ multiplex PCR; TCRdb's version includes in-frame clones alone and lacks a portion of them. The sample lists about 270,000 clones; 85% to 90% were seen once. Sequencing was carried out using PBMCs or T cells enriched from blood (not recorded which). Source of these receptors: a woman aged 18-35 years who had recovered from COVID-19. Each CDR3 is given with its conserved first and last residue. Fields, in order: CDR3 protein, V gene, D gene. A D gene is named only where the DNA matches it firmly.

cdr3_aa: CASSLGQGPSGSSEQYF
v_call: TRBV5-4
d_call: TRBD1

cdr3_aa: CASSQGSEYSNQPQHF
v_call: TRBV3-1/TRBV3-2
d_call: NA

cdr3_aa: CASSLVQGVYEKLFF
v_call: TRBV11-2
d_call: TRBD1

cdr3_aa: CASSMSTGGNTEAFF
v_call: TRBV19
d_call: TRBD1

cdr3_aa: CASSLDRGSGNTIYF
v_call: TRBV18
d_call: TRBD1

cdr3_aa: CAAKDRENTEAFF
v_call: TRBV19
d_call: TRBD1

cdr3_aa: CASSQLLQGRDTEAFF
v_call: TRBV4-1
d_call: NA

cdr3_aa: CASSILGRQGAGQPQHF
v_call: TRBV19
d_call: TRBD1

cdr3_aa: CASSLAQGYGYTF
v_call: TRBV7-6
d_call: NA

cdr3_aa: CASSESLGLNTEAFF
v_call: TRBV10-1
d_call: NA

cdr3_aa: CASSPSARAAGELFF
v_call: TRBV5-1
d_call: NA

cdr3_aa: CASSFRDTQYF
v_call: TRBV7-9
d_call: NA

cdr3_aa: CASSLLEQVEQYF
v_call: TRBV4-1
d_call: NA

cdr3_aa: CASSLTGGANGYTF
v_call: TRBV5-6
d_call: TRBD1

cdr3_aa: CASSSGTVDSNQPQHF
v_call: TRBV18
d_call: TRBD1

cdr3_aa: CASSGSGLGYTF
v_call: TRBV2
d_call: NA

cdr3_aa: CASSRDRANEAFF
v_call: TRBV19
d_call: TRBD1

cdr3_aa: CASSFWTGGYGYTF
v_call: TRBV11-2
d_call: TRBD1

cdr3_aa: CASSLRRDLISGANVLTF
v_call: TRBV5-4
d_call: NA

cdr3_aa: CASSYLTANYGYTF
v_call: TRBV6-5
d_call: NA

cdr3_aa: CASSVGLTGGPLGYTF
v_call: TRBV9
d_call: TRBD1

cdr3_aa: CSVVGDGYTF
v_call: TRBV29-1
d_call: NA

cdr3_aa: CASSQISGDYGYTF
v_call: TRBV4-1
d_call: NA

cdr3_aa: CASSSRTGYEQYF
v_call: TRBV5-4
d_call: NA

cdr3_aa: CASSAIAGGHPDTQYF
v_call: TRBV5-6
d_call: TRBD2

cdr3_aa: CASSGTIAGEGTQYF
v_call: TRBV10-2
d_call: TRBD2

cdr3_aa: CASSVSRSSYEQYF
v_call: TRBV2
d_call: NA

cdr3_aa: CASSLLVGRVYEQYF
v_call: TRBV28
d_call: NA

cdr3_aa: CASFSKGTLLNTGELFF
v_call: TRBV28
d_call: NA